Sequencing of this T cell receptor (beta chain) was carried out in a study of T cells in Graves' hyperthyroidism and ophthalmopathy. What was amplified from RNA transcripts were TCR beta CDR3 regions. In the first-round RT-PCR of the TCR CDR3, the HTBI primer set was used. TCRdb analysed the multiplex PCR reads with MiXCR anew, one entry per CDR3 protein. Of almost 600,000 distinct CDR3 sequences listed, about 15% are singletons. This clonotype was seen repeatedly, ten times or more. V lost 0 bases to trimming and J lost 6 bases, with 2 bases between them. CDR1 and CDR2 from the germline V gene are SGHNT and YENEEA. The CDR3 is 12 amino acids.

The sequencing input was blood. This chain joins TRBV11-3 and TRBJ2-2, with D uncertain. The source of this sequence is a woman younger than 45 with Graves' hyperthyroidism that later progressed to Graves' ophthalmopathy. The CDR3 protein is CASSLESGELFF. Written as DNA, the CDR3 is TGTGCCAGCAGCTTAGAGTCCGGGGAGCTGTTTTTT.